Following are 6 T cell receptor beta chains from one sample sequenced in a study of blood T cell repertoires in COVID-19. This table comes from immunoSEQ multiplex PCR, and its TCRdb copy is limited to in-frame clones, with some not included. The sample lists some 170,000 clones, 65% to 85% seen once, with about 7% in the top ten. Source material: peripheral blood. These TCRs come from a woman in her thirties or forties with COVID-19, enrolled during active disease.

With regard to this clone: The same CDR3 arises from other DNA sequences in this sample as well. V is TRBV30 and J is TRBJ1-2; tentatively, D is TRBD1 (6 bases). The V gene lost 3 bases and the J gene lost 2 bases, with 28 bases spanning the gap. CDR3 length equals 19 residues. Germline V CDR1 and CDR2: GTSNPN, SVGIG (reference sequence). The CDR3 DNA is TGTGCCTGGAGACTAATTCGGACAGCAGATAAAAAATCCAACTATGGCTACACCTTC. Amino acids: CAWRLIRTADKKSNYGYTF.

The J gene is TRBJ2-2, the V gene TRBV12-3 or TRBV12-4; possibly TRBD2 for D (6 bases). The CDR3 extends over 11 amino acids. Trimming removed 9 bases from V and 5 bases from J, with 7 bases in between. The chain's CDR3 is CASRGTGELFF. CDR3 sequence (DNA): TGTGCCAGTCGGGGGACCGGGGAGCTGTTTTTT.

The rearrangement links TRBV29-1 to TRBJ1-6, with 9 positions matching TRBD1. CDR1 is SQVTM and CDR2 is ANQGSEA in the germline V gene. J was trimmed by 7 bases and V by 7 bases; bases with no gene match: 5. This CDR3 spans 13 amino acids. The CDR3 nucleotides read TGCAGCGCCCGGACAGGGGAAAATTCACCCCTCCACTTT. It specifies CSARTGENSPLHF.

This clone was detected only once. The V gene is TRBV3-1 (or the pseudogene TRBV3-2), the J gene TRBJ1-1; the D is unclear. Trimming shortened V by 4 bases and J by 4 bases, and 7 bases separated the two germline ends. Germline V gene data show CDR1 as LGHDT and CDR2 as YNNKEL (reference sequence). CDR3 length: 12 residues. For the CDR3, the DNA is TGTGCCAGCAGCCTCGAGAGCACTGAAGCTTTCTTT. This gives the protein CASSLESTEAFF.

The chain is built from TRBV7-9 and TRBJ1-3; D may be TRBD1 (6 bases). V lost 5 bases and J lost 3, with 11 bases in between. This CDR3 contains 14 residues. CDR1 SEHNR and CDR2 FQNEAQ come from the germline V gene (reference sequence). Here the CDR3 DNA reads TGTGCCAGCAGCCAGGACAGTTATGGAAACACCATATATTTT. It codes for CASSQDSYGNTIYF.

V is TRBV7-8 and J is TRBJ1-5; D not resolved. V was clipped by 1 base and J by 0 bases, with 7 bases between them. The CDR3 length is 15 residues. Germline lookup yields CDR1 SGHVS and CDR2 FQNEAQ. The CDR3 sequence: CASSLDGFSNQPQHF. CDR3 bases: TGTGCCAGCAGCTTAGACGGGTTTAGCAATCAGCCCCAGCATTTT.